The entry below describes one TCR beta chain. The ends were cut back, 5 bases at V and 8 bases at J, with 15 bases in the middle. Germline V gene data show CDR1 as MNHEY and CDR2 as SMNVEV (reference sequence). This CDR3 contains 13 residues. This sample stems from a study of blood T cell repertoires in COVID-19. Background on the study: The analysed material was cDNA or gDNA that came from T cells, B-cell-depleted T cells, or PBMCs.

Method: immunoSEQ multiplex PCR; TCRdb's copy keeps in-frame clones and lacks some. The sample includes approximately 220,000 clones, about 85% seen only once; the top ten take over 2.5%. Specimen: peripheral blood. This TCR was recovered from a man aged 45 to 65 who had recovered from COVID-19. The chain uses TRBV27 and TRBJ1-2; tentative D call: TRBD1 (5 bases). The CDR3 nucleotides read TGTGCCAGCAGTCTAAACGGGGGAAAAGGCTACACCTTC. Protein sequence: CASSLNGGKGYTF.